In this sample, the clone carrying this T cell receptor (beta chain) turned up a few times. V was trimmed by 2 bases and J by 6 bases, leaving 11 bases between them. Germline V lookup: CDR1 LGHNA, CDR2 YSLEER. The length of the CDR3 is 14 residues. MiXCR, run by TCRdb on the 5' RACE reads, gives a single entry per CDR3 protein. Of tens of thousands of distinct CDR3 sequences in the sample, 7.3% were seen once. The entry originates in a study of T-cell memory formation after mild COVID-19. The V and J genes are TRBV4-3 and TRBJ2-4, with D perhaps TRBD1 (5 bases). The material sequenced was PBMCs or a T cell subset sorted from them (not recorded which). The receptor was isolated from a man younger than 35 who had mild COVID-19 (a few samples of this study predate the infection). Cell type and time point are not known. Here the CDR3 DNA reads TGCGCCAGCAGCCAACAGGGTGGTGGAAACATTCAGTACTTC. Translation: CASSQQGGGNIQYF.